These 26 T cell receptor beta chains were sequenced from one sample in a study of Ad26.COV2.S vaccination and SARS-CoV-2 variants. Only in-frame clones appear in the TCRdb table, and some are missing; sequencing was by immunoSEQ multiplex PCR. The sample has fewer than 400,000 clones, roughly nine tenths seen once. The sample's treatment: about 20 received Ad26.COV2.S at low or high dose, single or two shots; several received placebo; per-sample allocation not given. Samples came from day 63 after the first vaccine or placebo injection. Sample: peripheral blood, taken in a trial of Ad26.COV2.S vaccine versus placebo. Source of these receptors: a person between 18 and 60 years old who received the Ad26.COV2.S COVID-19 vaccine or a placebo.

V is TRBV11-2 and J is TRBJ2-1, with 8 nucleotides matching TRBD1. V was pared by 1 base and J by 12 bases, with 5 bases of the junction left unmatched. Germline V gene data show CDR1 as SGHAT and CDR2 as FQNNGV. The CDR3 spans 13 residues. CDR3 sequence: CASSLARQGLQFF. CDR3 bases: TGTGCCAGCAGCTTAGCCCGACAGGGGTTGCAGTTCTTC.

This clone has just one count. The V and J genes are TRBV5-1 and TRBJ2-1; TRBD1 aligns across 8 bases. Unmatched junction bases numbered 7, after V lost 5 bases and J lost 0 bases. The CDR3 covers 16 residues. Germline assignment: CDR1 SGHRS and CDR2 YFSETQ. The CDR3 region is CASRNTGTGSYNEQFF. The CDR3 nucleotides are TGCGCCAGCAGAAACACCGGGACAGGCTCCTACAATGAGCAGTTCTTC.

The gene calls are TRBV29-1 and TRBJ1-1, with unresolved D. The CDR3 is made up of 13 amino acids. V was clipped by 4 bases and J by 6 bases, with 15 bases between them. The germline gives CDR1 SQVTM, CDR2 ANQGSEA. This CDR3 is CSVVGTESAEAFF. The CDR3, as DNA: TGCAGCGTTGTGGGAACCGAGAGCGCTGAAGCTTTCTTT. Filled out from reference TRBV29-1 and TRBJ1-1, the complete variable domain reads SAVISQKPSRDICQRGTSLTIQCQVDSQVTMMFWYRQQPGQSLTLIATANQGSEATYESGFVIDKFPISRPNLTFSTLTVSNMSPEDSSIYLCSVVGTESAEAFFGQGTRLTVV.

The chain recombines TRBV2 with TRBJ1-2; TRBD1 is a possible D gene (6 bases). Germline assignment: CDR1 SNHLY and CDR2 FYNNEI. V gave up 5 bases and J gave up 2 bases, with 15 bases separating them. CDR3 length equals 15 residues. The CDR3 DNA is TGTGCCAGCAGTTGGGACATAGCAAAGAACTATGGCTACACCTTC. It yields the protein CASSWDIAKNYGYTF.

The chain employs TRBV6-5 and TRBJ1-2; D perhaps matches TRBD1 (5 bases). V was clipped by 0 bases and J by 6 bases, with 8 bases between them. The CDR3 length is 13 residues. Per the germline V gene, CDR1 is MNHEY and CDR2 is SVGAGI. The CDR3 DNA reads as TGTGCCAGCAGTTACTCTGGGACGAATGGCTACACCTTC. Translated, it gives CASSYSGTNGYTF.

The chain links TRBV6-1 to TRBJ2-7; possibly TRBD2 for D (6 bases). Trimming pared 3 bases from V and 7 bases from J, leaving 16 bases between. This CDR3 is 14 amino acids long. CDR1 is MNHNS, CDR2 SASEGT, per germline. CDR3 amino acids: CASSEMGPREEQYF. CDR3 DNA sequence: TGTGCCAGCAGTGAGATGGGACCCCGGGAGGAGCAGTACTTC.

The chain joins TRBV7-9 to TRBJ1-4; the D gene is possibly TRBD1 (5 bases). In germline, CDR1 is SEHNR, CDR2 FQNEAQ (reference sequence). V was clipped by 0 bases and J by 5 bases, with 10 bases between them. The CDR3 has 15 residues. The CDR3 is CASSLASGLNEKLFF. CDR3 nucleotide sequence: TGTGCCAGCAGCTTAGCGTCAGGGTTGAATGAAAAACTGTTTTTT.

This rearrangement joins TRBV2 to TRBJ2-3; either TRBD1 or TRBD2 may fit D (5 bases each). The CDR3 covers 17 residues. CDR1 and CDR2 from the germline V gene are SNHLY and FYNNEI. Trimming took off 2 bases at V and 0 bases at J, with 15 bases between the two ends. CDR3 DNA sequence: TGTGCCAGCAGTGAAACTGGGACCGTAACTAGCACAGATACGCAGTATTTT. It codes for CASSETGTVTSTDTQYF.

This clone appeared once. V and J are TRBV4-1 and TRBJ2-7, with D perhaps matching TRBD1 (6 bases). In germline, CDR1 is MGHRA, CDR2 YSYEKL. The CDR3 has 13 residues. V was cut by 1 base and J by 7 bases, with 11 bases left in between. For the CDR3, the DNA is TGCGCCAGCAGCCAAGTACAGGGCAAGGAGCAGTACTTC. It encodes CASSQVQGKEQYF.

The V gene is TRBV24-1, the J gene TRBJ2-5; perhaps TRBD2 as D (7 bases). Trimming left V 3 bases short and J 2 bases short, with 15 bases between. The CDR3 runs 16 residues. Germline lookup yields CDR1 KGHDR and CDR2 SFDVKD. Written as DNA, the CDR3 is TGTGCCACCAGTGATCCCGCGGCGGGGGCGCAAGAGACCCAGTACTTC. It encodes CATSDPAAGAQETQYF.

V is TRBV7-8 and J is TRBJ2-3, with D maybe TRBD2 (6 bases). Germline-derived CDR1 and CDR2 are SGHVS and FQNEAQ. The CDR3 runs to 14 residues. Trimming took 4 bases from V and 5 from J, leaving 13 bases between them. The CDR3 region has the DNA TGTGCCAGCAGCTCCCGTTGGAGGGAAGATACGCAGTATTTT. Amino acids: CASSSRWREDTQYF.

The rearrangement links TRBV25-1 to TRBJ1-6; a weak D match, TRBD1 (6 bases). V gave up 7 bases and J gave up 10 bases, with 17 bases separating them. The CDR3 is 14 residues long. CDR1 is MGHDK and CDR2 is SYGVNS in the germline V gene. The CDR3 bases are TGTGCCAGCAATCTCCCAGGGGAAGGATCACCCCTCCACTTT. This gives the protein CASNLPGEGSPLHF.

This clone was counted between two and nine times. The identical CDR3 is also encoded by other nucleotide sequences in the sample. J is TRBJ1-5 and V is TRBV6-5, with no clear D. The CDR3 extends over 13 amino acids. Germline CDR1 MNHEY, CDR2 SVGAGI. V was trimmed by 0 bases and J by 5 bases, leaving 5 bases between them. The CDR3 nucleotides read TGTGCCAGCAGTTACTCGAGATATCAGCCCCAGCATTTT. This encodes CASSYSRYQPQHF.

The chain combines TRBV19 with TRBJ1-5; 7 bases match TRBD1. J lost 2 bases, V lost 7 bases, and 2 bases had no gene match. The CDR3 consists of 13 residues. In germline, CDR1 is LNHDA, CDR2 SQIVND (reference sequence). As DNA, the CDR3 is TGTGCCAGTACTACAGGGGGCAATCAGCCCCAGCATTTT. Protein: CASTTGGNQPQHF.

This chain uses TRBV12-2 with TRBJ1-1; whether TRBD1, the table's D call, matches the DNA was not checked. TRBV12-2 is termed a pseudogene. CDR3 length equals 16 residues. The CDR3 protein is CASRLVRDRENTEAFF. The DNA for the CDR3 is TGTGCAAGTCGCTTAGTACGGGACAGGGAGAACACTGAAGCTTTCTTT.

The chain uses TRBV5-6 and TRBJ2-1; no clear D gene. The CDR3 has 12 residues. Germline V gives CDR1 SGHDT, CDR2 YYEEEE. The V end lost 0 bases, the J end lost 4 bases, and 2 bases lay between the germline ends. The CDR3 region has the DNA TGTGCCAGCAGCTTGGCATACAATGAGCAGTTCTTC. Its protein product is CASSLAYNEQFF.

The DNA of the CDR3 is TGTGCCAGCAGCTTAATTGCCTACGAGCAGTACTTC. Translation gives CASSLIAYEQYF. The chain is built from TRBV11-2 and TRBJ2-7; D remains unclear. CDR3 length: 12 amino acids. V lost 2 bases and J lost 2, with 4 bases in between. Germline V gene data show CDR1 as SGHAT and CDR2 as FQNNGV.

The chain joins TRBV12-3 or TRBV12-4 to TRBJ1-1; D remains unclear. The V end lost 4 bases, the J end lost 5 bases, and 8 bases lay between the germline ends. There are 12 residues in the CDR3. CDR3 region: CASSYYGTEAFF. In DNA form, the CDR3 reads TGTGCCAGCAGTTATTACGGAACTGAAGCTTTCTTT.

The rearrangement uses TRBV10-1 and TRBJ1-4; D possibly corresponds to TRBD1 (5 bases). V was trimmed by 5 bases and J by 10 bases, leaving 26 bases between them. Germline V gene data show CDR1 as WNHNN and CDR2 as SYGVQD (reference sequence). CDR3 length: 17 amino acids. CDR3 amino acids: CASSPLWGWGGHVKLFF. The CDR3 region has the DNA TGCGCCAGCAGTCCCCTCTGGGGGTGGGGAGGTCACGTAAAACTGTTTTTT.

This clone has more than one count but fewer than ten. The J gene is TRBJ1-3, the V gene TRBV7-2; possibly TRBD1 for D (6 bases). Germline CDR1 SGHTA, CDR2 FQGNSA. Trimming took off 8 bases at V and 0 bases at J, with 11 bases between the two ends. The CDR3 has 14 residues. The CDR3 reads CASGGGISGNTIYF. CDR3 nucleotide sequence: TGTGCCAGCGGAGGGGGGATCTCTGGAAACACCATATATTTT.

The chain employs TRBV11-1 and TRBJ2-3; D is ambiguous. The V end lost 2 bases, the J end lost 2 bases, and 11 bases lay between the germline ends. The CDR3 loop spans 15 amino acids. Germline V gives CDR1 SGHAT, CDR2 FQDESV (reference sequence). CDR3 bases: TGTGCCAGCAGCTTACGAGAGACTTACACAGATACGCAGTATTTT. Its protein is CASSLRETYTDTQYF.

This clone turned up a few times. The CDR3 DNA reads as TGCGCCAGCAGCTTGGGGGACCCGGGGACCCAGTACTTC. Translation gives CASSLGDPGTQYF. V is TRBV5-1 and J is TRBJ2-5, with D perhaps assigned TRBD1 or TRBD2 (5 bases each). CDR1 and CDR2 (germline): SGHRS, YFSETQ. Trimming took 0 bases from V and 7 from J, leaving 10 bases between them. The CDR3 runs to 13 residues.

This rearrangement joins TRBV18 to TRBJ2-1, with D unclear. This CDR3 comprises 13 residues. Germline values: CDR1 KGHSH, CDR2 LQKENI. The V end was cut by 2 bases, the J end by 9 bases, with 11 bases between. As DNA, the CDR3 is TGTGCCAGCTCACCAAACCCGGTTGTTGAGCAGTTCTTC. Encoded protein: CASSPNPVVEQFF.

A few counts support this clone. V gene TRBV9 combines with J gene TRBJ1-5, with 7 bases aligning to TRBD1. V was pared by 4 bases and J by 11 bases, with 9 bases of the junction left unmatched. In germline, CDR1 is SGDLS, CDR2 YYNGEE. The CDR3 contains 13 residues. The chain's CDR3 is CASSLGQESAQHF. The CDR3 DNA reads TGTGCCAGCAGCCTCGGACAGGAATCAGCCCAGCATTTT.

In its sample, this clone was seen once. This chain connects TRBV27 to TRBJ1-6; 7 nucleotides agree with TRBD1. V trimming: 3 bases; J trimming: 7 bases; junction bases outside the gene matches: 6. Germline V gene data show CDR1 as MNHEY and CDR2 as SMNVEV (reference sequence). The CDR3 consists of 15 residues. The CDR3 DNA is TGTGCCAGCAGTTTCAAGGGGGCGCGGAATTCACCCCTCCACTTT. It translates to CASSFKGARNSPLHF.

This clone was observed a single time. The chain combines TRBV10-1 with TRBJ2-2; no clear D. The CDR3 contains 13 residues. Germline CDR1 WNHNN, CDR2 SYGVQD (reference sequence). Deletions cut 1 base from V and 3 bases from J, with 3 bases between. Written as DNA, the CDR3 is TGCGCCAGCAGTGAGTTTTACACCGGGGAGCTGTTTTTT. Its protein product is CASSEFYTGELFF.